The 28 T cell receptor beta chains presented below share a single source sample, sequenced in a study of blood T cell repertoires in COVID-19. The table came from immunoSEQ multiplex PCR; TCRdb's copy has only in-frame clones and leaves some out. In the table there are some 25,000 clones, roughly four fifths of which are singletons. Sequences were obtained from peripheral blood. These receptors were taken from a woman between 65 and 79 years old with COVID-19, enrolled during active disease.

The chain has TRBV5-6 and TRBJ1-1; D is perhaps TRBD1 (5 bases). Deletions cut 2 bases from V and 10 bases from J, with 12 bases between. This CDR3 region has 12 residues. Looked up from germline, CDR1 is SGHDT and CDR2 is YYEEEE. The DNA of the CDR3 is TGTGCCAGCAGCTTCACGGGCCAGGGAGCTTTCTTT. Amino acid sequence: CASSFTGQGAFF. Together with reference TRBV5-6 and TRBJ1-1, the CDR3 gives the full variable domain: DAGVTQSPTHLIKTRGQQVTLRCSPKSGHDTVSWYQQALGQGPQFIFQYYEEEERQRGNFPDRFSGHQFPNYSSELNVNALLLGDSALYLCASSFTGQGAFFGQGTRLTVV.

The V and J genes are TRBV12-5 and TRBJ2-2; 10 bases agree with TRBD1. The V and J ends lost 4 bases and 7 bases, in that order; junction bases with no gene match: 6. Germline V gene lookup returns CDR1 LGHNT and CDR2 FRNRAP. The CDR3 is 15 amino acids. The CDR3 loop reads CASGSGQGYGGELFF. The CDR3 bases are TGTGCTAGTGGTTCGGGACAGGGGTACGGCGGGGAGCTGTTTTTT.

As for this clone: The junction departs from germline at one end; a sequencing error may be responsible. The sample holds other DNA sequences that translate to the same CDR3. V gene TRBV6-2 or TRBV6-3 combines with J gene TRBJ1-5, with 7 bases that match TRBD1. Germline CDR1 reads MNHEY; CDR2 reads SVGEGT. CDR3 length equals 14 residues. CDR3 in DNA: TGCGCCAGCAGTTATACAGGGGAAGCTCAGCCCCAGCATTTT. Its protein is CASSYTGEAQPQHF.

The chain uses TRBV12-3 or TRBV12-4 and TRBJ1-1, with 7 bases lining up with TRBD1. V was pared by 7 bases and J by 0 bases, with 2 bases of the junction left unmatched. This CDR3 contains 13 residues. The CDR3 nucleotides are TGTGCCAGCAAGGGACAGCTGAACACTGAAGCTTTCTTT. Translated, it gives CASKGQLNTEAFF.

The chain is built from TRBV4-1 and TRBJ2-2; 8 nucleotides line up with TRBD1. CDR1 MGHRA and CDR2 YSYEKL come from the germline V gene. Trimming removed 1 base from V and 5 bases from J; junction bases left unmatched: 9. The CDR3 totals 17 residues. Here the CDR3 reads CASSQAMGDRTTGELFF. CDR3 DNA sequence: TGCGCCAGCAGCCAAGCCATGGGGGACAGGACGACCGGGGAGCTGTTTTTT.

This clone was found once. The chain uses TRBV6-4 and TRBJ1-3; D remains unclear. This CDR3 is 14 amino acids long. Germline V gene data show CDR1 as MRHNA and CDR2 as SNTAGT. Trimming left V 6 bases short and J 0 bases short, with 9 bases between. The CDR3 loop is CASRRTLSGNTIYF. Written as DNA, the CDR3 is TGTGCCAGCAGACGGACTCTCTCTGGAAACACCATATATTTT.

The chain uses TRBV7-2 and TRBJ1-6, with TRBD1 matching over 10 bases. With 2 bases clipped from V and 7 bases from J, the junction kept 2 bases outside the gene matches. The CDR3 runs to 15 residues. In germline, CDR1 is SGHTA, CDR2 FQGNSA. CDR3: CASSLKGQGNSPLHF. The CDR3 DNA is TGTGCCAGCAGCTTAAAGGGACAGGGGAATTCACCCCTCCACTTT.

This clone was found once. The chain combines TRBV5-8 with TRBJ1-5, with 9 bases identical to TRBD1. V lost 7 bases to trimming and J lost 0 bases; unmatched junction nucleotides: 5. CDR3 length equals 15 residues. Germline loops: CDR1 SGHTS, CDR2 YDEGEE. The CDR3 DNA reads TGTGCCAGCCGGGACAGGGATTTTAGCAATCAGCCCCAGCATTTT. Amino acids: CASRDRDFSNQPQHF. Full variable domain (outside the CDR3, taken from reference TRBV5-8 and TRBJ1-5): EAGVTQSPTHLIKTRGQQATLRCSPISGHTSVYWYQQALGLGLQFLLWYDEGEERNRGNFPPRFSGRQFPNYSSELNVNALELEDSALYLCASRDRDFSNQPQHFGDGTRLSIL.

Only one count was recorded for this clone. CDR3 loop: CASSPGTRLQETQYF. The CDR3 region has the DNA TGTGCCAGCAGCCCCGGGACTAGACTCCAAGAGACCCAGTACTTC. The chain carries TRBV5-6 and TRBJ2-5, with TRBD2 matching 8 bases. Germline CDR1 reads SGHDT; CDR2 reads YYEEEE. Trimming cost V 4 bases and J 1 base; bases outside gene matches: 6. This CDR3 has 15 amino acids.

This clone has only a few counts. The CDR3 coding sequence is TGCAGCGTTCGGGGGTTAGCGGGAGTAAAAGTGCAGTTCTTC. Translation gives CSVRGLAGVKVQFF. The gene calls are TRBV29-1 and TRBJ2-1; 9 nucleotides line up with TRBD2. This CDR3 is built from 14 residues. V lost 5 bases, J lost 12 bases, and 14 bases stayed unmatched. Germline-derived CDR1 and CDR2 are SQVTM and ANQGSEA.

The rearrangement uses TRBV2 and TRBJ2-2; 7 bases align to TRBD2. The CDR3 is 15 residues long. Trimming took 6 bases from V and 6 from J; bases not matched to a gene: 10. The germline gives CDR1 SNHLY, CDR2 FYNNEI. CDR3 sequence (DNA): TGTGCCAGCAGCAATCAAATAAGCGGGGCCGGGGAGCTGTTTTTT. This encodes CASSNQISGAGELFF.

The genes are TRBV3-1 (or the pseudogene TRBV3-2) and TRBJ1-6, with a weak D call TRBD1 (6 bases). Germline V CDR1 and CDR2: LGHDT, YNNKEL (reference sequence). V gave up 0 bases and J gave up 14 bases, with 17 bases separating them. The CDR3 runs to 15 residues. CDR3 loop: CASSQDRAGAVALHF. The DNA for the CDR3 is TGTGCCAGCAGCCAAGATCGGGCAGGGGCCGTGGCCCTCCACTTT.

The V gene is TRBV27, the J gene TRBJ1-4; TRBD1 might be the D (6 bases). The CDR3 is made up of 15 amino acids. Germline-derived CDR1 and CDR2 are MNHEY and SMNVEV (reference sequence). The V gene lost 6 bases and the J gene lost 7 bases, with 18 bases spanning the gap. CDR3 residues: CASRPDRREGEKLFF. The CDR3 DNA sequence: TGTGCCAGCAGGCCCGACAGGAGGGAGGGTGAAAAACTGTTTTTT.

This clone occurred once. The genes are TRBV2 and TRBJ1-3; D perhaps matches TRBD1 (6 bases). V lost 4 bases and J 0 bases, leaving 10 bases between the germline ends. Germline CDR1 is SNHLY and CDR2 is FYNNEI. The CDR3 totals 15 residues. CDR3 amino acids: CASSGRGGSGNTIYF. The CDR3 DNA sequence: TGTGCCAGCAGTGGGAGGGGGGGCTCTGGAAACACCATATATTTT. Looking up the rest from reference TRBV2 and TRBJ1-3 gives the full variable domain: EPEVTQTPSHQVTQMGQEVILRCVPISNHLYFYWYRQILGQKVEFLVSFYNNEISEKSEIFDDQFSVERPDGSNFTLKIRSTKLEDSAMYFCASSGRGGSGNTIYFGEGSWLTVV.

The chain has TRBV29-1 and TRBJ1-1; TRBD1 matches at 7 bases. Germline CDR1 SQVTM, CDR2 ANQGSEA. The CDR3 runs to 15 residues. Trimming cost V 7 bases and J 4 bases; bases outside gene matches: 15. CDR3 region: CSGCTGLRGCTEAFF. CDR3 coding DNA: TGCAGCGGGTGTACAGGGCTCAGGGGGTGCACTGAAGCTTTCTTT.

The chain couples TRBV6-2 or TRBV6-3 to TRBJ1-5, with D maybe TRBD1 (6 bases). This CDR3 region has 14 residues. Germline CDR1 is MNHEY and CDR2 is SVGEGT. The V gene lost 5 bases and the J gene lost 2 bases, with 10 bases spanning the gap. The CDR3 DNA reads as TGTGCCAGCAGTCCACAGGGACGCAATCAGCCCCAGCATTTT. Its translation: CASSPQGRNQPQHF.

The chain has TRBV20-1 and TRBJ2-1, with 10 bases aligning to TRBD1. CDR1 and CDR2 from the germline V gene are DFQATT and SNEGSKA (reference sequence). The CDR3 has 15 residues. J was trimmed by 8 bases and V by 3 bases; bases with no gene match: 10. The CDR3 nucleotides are TGCAGTGCTAGTAGGACAGGGGGAGGATTCGATGAGCAGTTCTTC. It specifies CSASRTGGGFDEQFF.

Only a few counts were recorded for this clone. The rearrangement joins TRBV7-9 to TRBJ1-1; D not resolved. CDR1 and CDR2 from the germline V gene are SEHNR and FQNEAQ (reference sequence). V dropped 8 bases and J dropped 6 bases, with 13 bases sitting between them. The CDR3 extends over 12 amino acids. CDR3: CASGGRRAEAFF. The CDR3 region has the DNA TGTGCCAGCGGAGGGAGGCGGGCTGAAGCTTTCTTT.

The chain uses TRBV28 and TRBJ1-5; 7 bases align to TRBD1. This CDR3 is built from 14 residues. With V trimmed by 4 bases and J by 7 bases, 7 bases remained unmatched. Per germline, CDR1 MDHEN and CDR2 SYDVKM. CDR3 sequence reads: CASSSYRGEQPQHF. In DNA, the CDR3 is TGTGCCAGCAGTTCATACAGGGGAGAGCAGCCCCAGCATTTT.

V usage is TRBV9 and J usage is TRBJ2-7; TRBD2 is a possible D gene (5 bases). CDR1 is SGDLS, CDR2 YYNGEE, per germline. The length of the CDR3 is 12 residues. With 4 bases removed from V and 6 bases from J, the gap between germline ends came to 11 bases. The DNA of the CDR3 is TGTGCCAGCAGCACCGTCGAGGGCGAGCAGTACTTC. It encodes CASSTVEGEQYF.

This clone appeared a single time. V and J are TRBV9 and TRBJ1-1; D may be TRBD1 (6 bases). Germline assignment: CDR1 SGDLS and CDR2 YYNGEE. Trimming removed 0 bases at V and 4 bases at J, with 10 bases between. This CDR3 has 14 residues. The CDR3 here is CASSVAGAATEAFF. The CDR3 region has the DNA TGTGCCAGCAGCGTAGCAGGGGCCGCCACTGAAGCTTTCTTT. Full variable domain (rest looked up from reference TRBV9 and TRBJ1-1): DSGVTQTPKHLITATGQRVTLRCSPRSGDLSVYWYQQSLDQGLQFLIQYYNGEERAKGNILERFSAQQFPDLHSELNLSSLELGDSALYFCASSVAGAATEAFFGQGTRLTVV.

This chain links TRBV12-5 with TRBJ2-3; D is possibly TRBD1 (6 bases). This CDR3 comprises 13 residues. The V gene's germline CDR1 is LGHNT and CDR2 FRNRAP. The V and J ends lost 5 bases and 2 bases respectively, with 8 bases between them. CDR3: CASGTGSTDTQYF. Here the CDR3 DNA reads TGTGCTAGTGGTACAGGGTCCACAGATACGCAGTATTTT.

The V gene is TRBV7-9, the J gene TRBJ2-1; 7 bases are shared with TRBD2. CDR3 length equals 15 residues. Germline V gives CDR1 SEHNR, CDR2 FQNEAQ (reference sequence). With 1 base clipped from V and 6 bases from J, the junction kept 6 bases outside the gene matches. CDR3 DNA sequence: TGTGCCAGCAGCTTAGGGGGGACTACCATCAATGAGCAGTTCTTC. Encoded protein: CASSLGGTTINEQFF. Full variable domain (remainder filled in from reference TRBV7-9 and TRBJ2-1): DTGVSQNPRHKITKRGQNVTFRCDPISEHNRLYWYRQTLGQGPEFLTYFQNEAQLEKSRLLSDRFSAERPKGSFSTLEIQRTEQGDSAMYLCASSLGGTTINEQFFGPGTRLTVL.

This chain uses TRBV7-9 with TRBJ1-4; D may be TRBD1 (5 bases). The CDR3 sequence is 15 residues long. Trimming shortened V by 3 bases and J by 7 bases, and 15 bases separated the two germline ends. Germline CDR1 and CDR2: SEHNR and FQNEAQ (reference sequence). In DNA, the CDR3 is TGTGCCAGCAGCTTGGATGGACACGGTCCTGAAAAACTGTTTTTT. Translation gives CASSLDGHGPEKLFF.

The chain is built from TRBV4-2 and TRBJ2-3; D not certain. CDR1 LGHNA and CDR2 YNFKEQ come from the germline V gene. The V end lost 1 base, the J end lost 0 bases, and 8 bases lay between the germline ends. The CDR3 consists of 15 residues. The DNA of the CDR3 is TGTGCCAGCAGCCAAGGTGCGACTAGCACAGATACGCAGTATTTT. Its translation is CASSQGATSTDTQYF.

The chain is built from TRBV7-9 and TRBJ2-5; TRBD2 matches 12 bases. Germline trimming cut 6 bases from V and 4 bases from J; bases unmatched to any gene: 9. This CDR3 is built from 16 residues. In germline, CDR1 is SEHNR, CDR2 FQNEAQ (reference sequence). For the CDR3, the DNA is TGTGCCAGCAGTCGTGGCGGACTAGCGGGAAGAGAGACCCAGTACTTC. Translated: CASSRGGLAGRETQYF.

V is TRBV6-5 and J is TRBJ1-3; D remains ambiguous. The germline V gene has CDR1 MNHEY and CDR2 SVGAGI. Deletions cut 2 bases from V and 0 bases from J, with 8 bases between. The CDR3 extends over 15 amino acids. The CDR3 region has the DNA TGTGCCAGCAGTTACGATTCTAGCTCTGGAAACACCATATATTTT. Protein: CASSYDSSSGNTIYF.

This CDR3 reads CSVEESGGNQPQHF. The CDR3 DNA follows: TGCAGCGTTGAAGAGTCCGGGGGGAATCAGCCCCAGCATTTT. The chain carries TRBV29-1 and TRBJ1-5; D possibly corresponds to TRBD1 (5 bases). Between the trimmed V and J ends, which lost 0 bases and 4 bases, there was a span of 10 bases. The CDR3 extends over 14 amino acids. CDR1 is SQVTM and CDR2 is ANQGSEA in the germline V gene.